A single sample gave rise to the 6 T cell receptor beta chains below, sequenced in a study of cytomegalovirus exposure and HLA in healthy donors. The assay was immunoSEQ multiplex PCR, and TCRdb's table has in-frame clones only and misses some. The sample lists some 330,000 clones, about nine tenths occurring once. The sequenced sample consisted of PBMCs. The source is a woman between 18 and 30 years old in good health and CMV-seronegative.

This clone showed up just once. The sample has other DNA sequences that encode this CDR3 too. The CDR3 DNA reads as TGCGCCAGCAGCTTGGTAAGACTAGCGGGCACAGATACGCAGTATTTT. Translation: CASSLVRLAGTDTQYF. This chain connects TRBV5-1 to TRBJ2-3; 9 positions agree with TRBD2. Germline values: CDR1 SGHRS, CDR2 YFSETQ. The V gene end was trimmed by 0 bases and the J gene end by 1 base; junction bases not matched to a gene: 3. This CDR3 spans 16 amino acids.

The chain combines TRBV27 with TRBJ2-2; 9 positions agree with TRBD2. The CDR3 has 16 amino acids. J gave up 0 bases and V 1 base, and 0 bases lay outside the gene matches. Germline CDR1 and CDR2: MNHEY and SMNVEV (reference sequence). The CDR3 region has the DNA TGTGCCAGCAGTTTATGGACTAGCGCGAACACCGGGGAGCTGTTTTTT. This codes for CASSLWTSANTGELFF.

The chain is built from TRBV5-1 and TRBJ1-2; no clear D gene. CDR1 and CDR2 (germline): SGHRS, YFSETQ. This CDR3 region has 14 residues. The V end was cut by 0 bases, the J end by 3 bases, with 9 bases between. The CDR3 DNA is TGCGCCAGCAGCTTGGCCGGCAGCGACTATGGCTACACCTTC. Protein product: CASSLAGSDYGYTF.

The CDR3 reads CASSLLAGIQETQYF. In nucleotides, the CDR3 is TGTGCCAGCAGCTTACTAGCGGGAATCCAAGAGACCCAGTACTTC. The chain carries TRBV5-4 and TRBJ2-5, with 10 bases that match TRBD2. Trimming at V came to 2 bases and at J to 1 base, leaving 2 bases not matched to a gene. This CDR3 region has 15 residues. The germline CDR1 and CDR2 sequences are SGHNT and YYREEE (reference sequence).

The chain has TRBV28 and TRBJ2-7; TRBD2 is a possible D gene (6 bases). This CDR3 contains 10 residues. The germline V gene has CDR1 MDHEN and CDR2 SYDVKM. V lost 10 bases and J lost 9, with 13 bases in between. The CDR3 region is CATGDVVQYF. The DNA of the CDR3 is TGTGCCACGGGGGATGTGGTGCAGTACTTC.

The chain combines TRBV11-1 with TRBJ2-7; TRBD2 is a possible D gene (6 bases). Germline CDR1 SGHAT, CDR2 FQDESV (reference sequence). V lost 5 bases and J 5 bases, leaving 13 bases between the germline ends. The length of the CDR3 is 13 residues. The CDR3 loop is CASSPLGGDEQYF. Here the CDR3 DNA reads TGTGCCAGCAGCCCCCTCGGAGGGGACGAGCAGTACTTC. The full variable domain, its missing parts supplied by reference TRBV11-1 and TRBJ2-7, is EAEVAQSPRYKITEKSQAVAFWCDPISGHATLYWYRQILGQGPELLVQFQDESVVDDSQLPKDRFSAERLKGVDSTLKIQPAELGDSAMYLCASSPLGGDEQYFGPGTRLTVT.